One and the same sample provided the 29 T cell receptor beta chains below, sequenced in a study of blood T cell repertoires in COVID-19. Sequencing was performed with immunoSEQ multiplex PCR; in TCRdb, only in-frame clones are kept and a portion is missing. The table has 200,000 to 250,000 clones, approximately 81% seen once. Sequenced sample: peripheral blood. The receptors originated from a man aged 35-49 years with acute or convalescent COVID-19.

V is TRBV7-3 and J is TRBJ2-3, with 7 positions matching TRBD2. V shed 0 bases and J 0 bases; nucleotides not matched to a gene: 0. This CDR3 comprises 15 residues. CDR1 is SGHTA and CDR2 is FQGTGA in the germline V gene. CDR3 in DNA: TGTGCCAGCAGCTTAACAGCGGGGAGCACAGATACGCAGTATTTT. This sequence encodes CASSLTAGSTDTQYF.

The genes are TRBV3-1 (or the pseudogene TRBV3-2) and TRBJ1-2, with 10 bases that match TRBD1. V was clipped by 0 bases and J by 14 bases; unmatched bases: 9. The CDR3 spans 14 residues. The germline V gene has CDR1 LGHDT and CDR2 YNNKEL (reference sequence). The DNA of the CDR3 is TGTGCCAGCAGCCAAGATCGGGGACAGGGGATGGGGACCTTC. Translating gives CASSQDRGQGMGTF.

The chain carries TRBV29-1 and TRBJ1-2; D is possibly TRBD1 (5 bases). The germline V gene has CDR1 SQVTM and CDR2 ANQGSEA. The CDR3 has 13 amino acids. V was cut by 6 bases and J by 2 bases, with 13 bases left in between. CDR3 protein: CSVGEGPNYGYTF. As DNA, the CDR3 is TGCAGCGTGGGGGAGGGACCCAACTATGGCTACACCTTC.

This chain uses TRBV30 with TRBJ1-5; maybe TRBD1 (5 bases). The CDR3 contains 14 residues. The ends were cut back, 2 bases at V and 2 bases at J, with 10 bases in the middle. Germline CDR1 and CDR2: GTSNPN and SVGIG (reference sequence). CDR3 sequence reads: CAWSIDSGNQPQHF. CDR3 nucleotide sequence: TGTGCCTGGAGTATTGACAGTGGCAATCAGCCCCAGCATTTT.

The V and J genes are TRBV5-8 and TRBJ2-1, with 11 bases that match TRBD2. V shed 5 bases, J shed 9 bases, and the junction held 7 bases outside the gene matches. The CDR3 contains 14 residues. CDR1 is SGHTS and CDR2 is YDEGEE in the germline V gene. CDR3 bases: TGTGCCAGCAGATTAGCGGGGGGGCCCGGTGAGCAGTTCTTC. This encodes CASRLAGGPGEQFF.

This sequence joins TRBV2 and TRBJ1-2; D is undetermined. The CDR3 is made up of 15 amino acids. The V and J ends lost 3 bases and 8 bases respectively, with 19 bases between them. Germline CDR1 and CDR2: SNHLY and FYNNEI. CDR3 loop: CASSDRKSSRQGYTF. The CDR3 DNA reads as TGTGCCAGCAGTGATAGGAAATCGTCGAGGCAGGGCTACACCTTC.

The chain combines TRBV5-1 with TRBJ1-3; no definite D call. Germline values: CDR1 SGHRS, CDR2 YFSETQ. The CDR3 totals 15 residues. The V gene lost 0 bases and the J gene lost 0 bases, with 7 bases spanning the gap. The chain's CDR3 is CASSLEGSSGNTIYF. CDR3 in DNA: TGCGCCAGCAGCTTGGAAGGGAGCTCTGGAAACACCATATATTTT.

The V call is TRBV10-3, the J call TRBJ1-6, with TRBD1 identical over 7 bases. The junction had 7 bases not matched to a gene; V was cut back by 2 bases and J by 0 bases. Germline assignment: CDR1 ENHRY and CDR2 SYGVKD. CDR3 length: 18 amino acids. The DNA for the CDR3 is TGTGCCATCAGTGAGGAAGGGACAGCGAGCTCCTATAATTCACCCCTCCACTTT. Translation: CAISEEGTASSYNSPLHF.

This chain uses TRBV27 with TRBJ1-2; possible D gene TRBD1, 5 bases. The CDR3 loop spans 13 amino acids. V lost 8 bases and J 5 bases, leaving 15 bases between the germline ends. From germline, CDR1 is MNHEY and CDR2 SMNVEV (reference sequence). The CDR3 nucleotides read TGTGCCAGCCGTCAGGGTACGAGGTATGGCTACACCTTC. It encodes CASRQGTRYGYTF.

This clone was observed a few times. The rearrangement uses TRBV19 and TRBJ1-4; 7 nucleotides agree with TRBD1. The CDR3 length is 16 residues. The trim removed 6 bases at V and 3 bases at J, leaving 10 bases unmatched. Germline V lookup: CDR1 LNHDA, CDR2 SQIVND (reference sequence). The CDR3 protein is CASRSGQLISNEKLFF. The CDR3 DNA reads as TGTGCCAGTAGGTCGGGACAGCTCATCTCTAATGAAAAACTGTTTTTT. Full variable domain (outside the CDR3, taken from reference TRBV19 and TRBJ1-4): DGGITQSPKYLFRKEGQNVTLSCEQNLNHDAMYWYRQDPGQGLRLIYYSQIVNDFQKGDIAEGYSVSREKKESFPLTVTSAQKNPTAFYLCASRSGQLISNEKLFFGSGTQLSVL.

This chain uses TRBV6-2 or TRBV6-3 with TRBJ1-1; 7 nucleotides match TRBD1. CDR1 is MNHEY, CDR2 SVGEGT, per germline. The V gene end was trimmed by 6 bases and the J gene end by 3 bases; junction bases not matched to a gene: 1. This CDR3 contains 12 residues. CDR3 DNA: TGTGCCAGCAGCACAGGGGACACTGAAGCTTTCTTT. Translated, it gives CASSTGDTEAFF.

The chain uses TRBV15 and TRBJ1-4; TRBD1 is a possible D gene (5 bases). The CDR3 is 17 amino acids. Trimming removed 1 base at V and 0 bases at J, with 12 bases between. The germline V gene has CDR1 LNHNV and CDR2 YYDKDF (reference sequence). CDR3 protein: CATSRGLKGSTNEKLFF. The CDR3 DNA is TGTGCCACCAGCAGAGGGTTGAAGGGGTCAACTAATGAAAAACTGTTTTTT.

J is TRBJ1-2 and V is TRBV7-2; possible D gene TRBD1, 6 bases. V gave up 4 bases and J gave up 4 bases, with 16 bases separating them. This CDR3 is 15 amino acids long. Looked up from germline, CDR1 is SGHTA and CDR2 is FQGNSA. DNA of the CDR3: TGTGCCAGCAGCTCAGCCACGACAGGTGTCTATGGCTACACCTTC. This codes for CASSSATTGVYGYTF.

This chain connects TRBV9 to TRBJ2-3; 8 nucleotides align to TRBD2. V was pared by 4 bases and J by 6 bases, with 10 bases of the junction left unmatched. The CDR3 totals 15 residues. Germline CDR1 and CDR2: SGDLS and YYNGEE. The CDR3 DNA follows: TGTGCCAGCAGCCCTCGGGAGCGGGGGTGGGATACGCAGTATTTT. As protein: CASSPRERGWDTQYF.

J is TRBJ1-6 and V is TRBV3-1 (or the pseudogene TRBV3-2); no firm D call. Germline V gene lookup returns CDR1 LGHDT and CDR2 YNNKEL (reference sequence). Trimming stripped 1 base from V and 3 bases from J, with 4 bases between. The CDR3 extends over 14 amino acids. The CDR3 nucleotides are TGTGCCAGCAGCCAAGTAGTCTATAATTCACCCCTCCACTTT. Translated, it gives CASSQVVYNSPLHF.

This chain uses TRBV5-6 with TRBJ2-5; D perhaps matches TRBD2 (6 bases). CDR1 and CDR2 from the germline V gene are SGHDT and YYEEEE. V lost 4 bases and J 2 bases, leaving 18 bases between the germline ends. The length of the CDR3 is 16 residues. The CDR3 spells CASSLIFEGTQETQYF. CDR3 nucleotide sequence: TGTGCCAGCAGCCTAATCTTTGAGGGGACTCAAGAGACCCAGTACTTC.

This clone was detected once. The chain links TRBV5-1 to TRBJ1-4; no reliable D call. Trimming pared 4 bases from V and 2 bases from J, leaving 6 bases between. CDR3 length equals 13 residues. The germline gives CDR1 SGHRS, CDR2 YFSETQ. The CDR3 nucleotides read TGCGCCAGCAGCGGGGAGACTAATGAAAAACTGTTTTTT. Translating it yields CASSGETNEKLFF. Combining the CDR3 with reference TRBV5-1 and TRBJ1-4 gives the whole variable domain KAGVTQTPRYLIKTRGQQVTLSCSPISGHRSVSWYQQTPGQGLQFLFEYFSETQRNKGNFPGRFSGRQFSNSRSEMNVSTLELGDSALYLCASSGETNEKLFFGSGTQLSVL.

The V gene is TRBV20-1, the J gene TRBJ2-3; TRBD1 might be the D (5 bases). Germline assignment: CDR1 DFQATT and CDR2 SNEGSKA (reference sequence). The CDR3 runs 14 residues. Trimming cost V 3 bases and J 0 bases, with 10 bases left between them. Written as DNA, the CDR3 is TGCAGTGCTAGTGCCCCAGGGAGCACAGATACGCAGTATTTT. It is translated as CSASAPGSTDTQYF.

The V gene is TRBV19, the J gene TRBJ1-6, with 7 bases aligning to TRBD1. Germline V gene data show CDR1 as LNHDA and CDR2 as SQIVND (reference sequence). V lost 6 bases and J lost 7; bases outside the gene matches: 6. This CDR3 has 14 amino acids. The CDR3 spells CASSGQVLNSPLHF. The CDR3 DNA is TGTGCCAGTAGCGGACAGGTATTGAATTCACCCCTCCACTTT.

The chain links TRBV5-4 to TRBJ2-4, with D tentatively TRBD2 (5 bases). CDR3 length: 16 residues. CDR1 and CDR2 (germline): SGHNT, YYREEE (reference sequence). Trimming took 5 bases from V and 3 from J, leaving 18 bases between them. The CDR3 loop is CASSLDGDPRKNIQYF. In DNA form, the CDR3 reads TGTGCCAGCAGTCTGGACGGGGATCCTCGCAAAAACATTCAGTACTTC.

The V call is TRBV2, the J call TRBJ2-3; D ambiguous. The V gene lost 5 bases and the J gene lost 2 bases, with 11 bases spanning the gap. CDR3 length: 14 residues. The germline CDR1 and CDR2 sequences are SNHLY and FYNNEI. DNA for the CDR3: TGTGCCAGCAGTATAACGGAGATCACAGATACGCAGTATTTT. Residues: CASSITEITDTQYF. Filled out from reference TRBV2 and TRBJ2-3, the complete variable domain reads EPEVTQTPSHQVTQMGQEVILRCVPISNHLYFYWYRQILGQKVEFLVSFYNNEISEKSEIFDDQFSVERPDGSNFTLKIRSTKLEDSAMYFCASSITEITDTQYFGPGTRLTVL.

This clone was observed a handful of times. The rearrangement joins TRBV25-1 to TRBJ2-7; perhaps TRBD2 as D (5 bases). This CDR3 is built from 12 residues. The germline V gene has CDR1 MGHDK and CDR2 SYGVNS. V lost 4 bases and J lost 6, with 10 bases in between. In DNA form, the CDR3 reads TGTGCCAGCAGTGGAATCGGACTCGAGCAGTACTTC. Residues: CASSGIGLEQYF.

The V gene is TRBV5-8, the J gene TRBJ1-2, with D maybe TRBD1 (5 bases). V was trimmed by 4 bases and J by 0 bases, leaving 19 bases between them. Germline CDR1 and CDR2: SGHTS and YDEGEE. There are 17 residues in the CDR3. In DNA form, the CDR3 reads TGTGCCAGCAGCCCTCAGGGATTCGGACGAACTAACTATGGCTACACCTTC. This sequence encodes CASSPQGFGRTNYGYTF.

The chain recombines TRBV6-1 with TRBJ1-2; the D is unclear. Trimming cost V 6 bases and J 2 bases, with 13 bases left between them. CDR1 and CDR2 from the germline V gene are MNHNS and SASEGT. The CDR3 loop spans 14 amino acids. CDR3 coding DNA: TGTGCCAGCAGCCAGAATCCAATGAACTATGGCTACACCTTC. It specifies CASSQNPMNYGYTF.

At least ten counts were recorded for this clone. The rearrangement uses TRBV6-1 and TRBJ1-1, with 10 nucleotides matching TRBD1. The V segment lost 1 base and the J segment 4 bases; nucleotides outside the gene matches: 0. This CDR3 is built from 14 residues. The V gene's germline CDR1 is MNHNS and CDR2 SASEGT. CDR3 sequence reads: CASSEGTGGTEAFF. The DNA for the CDR3 is TGTGCCAGCAGTGAAGGGACAGGGGGCACTGAAGCTTTCTTT.

The chain is built from TRBV5-1 and TRBJ1-1; D is uncertain. CDR3 size: 15 residues. The germline V gene encodes CDR1 SGHRS and CDR2 YFSETQ. V was trimmed by 5 bases and J by 0 bases, leaving 14 bases between them. CDR3: CASRNLGIMNTEAFF. The CDR3 DNA is TGCGCCAGCAGAAATCTCGGGATCATGAACACTGAAGCTTTCTTT.

The chain has TRBV10-3 and TRBJ2-3; D gene uncertain. Trimming left V 3 bases short and J 0 bases short, with 7 bases between. Germline-derived CDR1 and CDR2 are ENHRY and SYGVKD. The CDR3 covers 14 residues. The CDR3 region has the DNA TGTGCCATCAGTGACAGGATAAGCACAGATACGCAGTATTTT. Translating it yields CAISDRISTDTQYF.

The chain carries TRBV5-1 and TRBJ2-5; TRBD1 matches at 11 bases. Unmatched junction bases numbered 11, after V lost 3 bases and J lost 4 bases. In germline, CDR1 is SGHRS, CDR2 YFSETQ. The CDR3 consists of 17 residues. The CDR3, as DNA: TGCGCCAGCAGCTCCTCCCGGACAGGGGGCAGTGGAGAGACCCAGTACTTC. This sequence encodes CASSSSRTGGSGETQYF.

This clone occurred once. This chain connects TRBV18 to TRBJ2-4; tentatively, D is TRBD1 (5 bases). This CDR3 spans 17 amino acids. The ends were cut back, 0 bases at V and 0 bases at J, with 12 bases in the middle. In germline, CDR1 is KGHSH, CDR2 LQKENI. The CDR3 DNA sequence: TGTGCCAGCTCACCACCGGGGAAGGGGTTAGCCAAAAACATTCAGTACTTC. Its translation: CASSPPGKGLAKNIQYF.